The 28 T cell receptor beta chains below come from one sample, sequenced in a study of tumor-infiltrating T cells and Merkel cell polyomavirus. The overall study: The T cells studied were KLL-specific CD8+ cells against Merkel polyomavirus.

Profiled with immunoSEQ multiplex PCR; TCRdb holds only in-frame clones, not every one. Of about 25,000 clones in the sample, nearly 90% were seen once. Robust Merkel cell polyomavirus Large T antigen positivity by immunohistochemistry was seen in all patients' tumors. What was sequenced was lymph node tissue. The receptor set was obtained from a man aged 50 or older with Merkel cell carcinoma.

The V and J genes are TRBV7-9 and TRBJ1-5, with unresolved D. Trimming stripped 1 base from V and 3 bases from J, with 7 bases between. The V gene's germline CDR1 is SEHNR and CDR2 FQNEAQ (reference sequence). CDR3 length: 14 amino acids. CDR3 bases: TGTGCCAGCAGCTTAGGCGGGTTCAATCAGCCCCAGCATTTT. Protein product: CASSLGGFNQPQHF.

V and J are TRBV7-2 and TRBJ2-7; 10 bases are shared with TRBD2. CDR1 SGHTA and CDR2 FQGNSA come from the germline V gene. V lost 2 bases to trimming and J lost 5 bases; unmatched junction nucleotides: 3. The CDR3 totals 14 residues. The CDR3 here is CASSLSSGRNEQYF. The CDR3 DNA is TGTGCCAGCAGCTTATCTAGCGGGAGAAACGAGCAGTACTTC.

The rearrangement links TRBV4-2 to TRBJ2-4; a possible D gene is TRBD1 (5 bases). Germline CDR1 LGHNA, CDR2 YNFKEQ. This CDR3 is built from 19 residues. V lost 0 bases, J lost 2 bases, and 20 bases lay in between. For the CDR3, the DNA is TGTGCCAGCAGCCAAGATCTCCCGGCCAGGGTTCTCACCAAAAACATTCAGTACTTC. Its translation: CASSQDLPARVLTKNIQYF.

J is TRBJ1-4 and V is TRBV7-9; weak D call: TRBD1 (5 bases). This CDR3 contains 14 residues. The V end was cut by 11 bases, the J end by 8 bases, with 21 bases between. Per the germline V gene, CDR1 is SEHNR and CDR2 is FQNEAQ (reference sequence). The CDR3 region has the DNA TGTGCCGGGGGAGGGACGATGGCTGGAGAAAAACTGTTTTTT. It encodes CAGGGTMAGEKLFF.

V is TRBV9 and J is TRBJ2-5, with 7 bases that match TRBD2. This CDR3 is built from 17 residues. Germline V gene sequence: CDR1 SGDLS, CDR2 YYNGEE. V trimming: 0 bases; J trimming: 9 bases; junction bases outside the gene matches: 17. The DNA of the CDR3 is TGTGCCAGCAGCGTAGCTGGCGGGGGTGACCCCCGTCGGGCCCAGTACTTC. This gives the protein CASSVAGGGDPRRAQYF.

The chain carries TRBV30 and TRBJ2-4; 9 nucleotides match TRBD1. Unmatched junction bases numbered 10, after V lost 2 bases and J lost 14 bases. The germline V gene has CDR1 GTSNPN and CDR2 SVGIG (reference sequence). The CDR3 length is 13 residues. The CDR3 here is CAWSPWDRAAKYF. For the CDR3, the DNA is TGTGCCTGGAGTCCCTGGGACAGGGCAGCCAAGTACTTC. The full variable domain, rest sourced from reference TRBV30 and TRBJ2-4, is SQTIHQWPATLVQPVGSPLSLECTVEGTSNPNLYWYRQAAGRGLQLLFYSVGIGQISSEVPQNLSASRPQDRQFILSSKKLLLSDSGFYLCAWSPWDRAAKYFGAGTRLSVL.

In DNA form, the CDR3 reads TGCAGCGTTAGAAGGACTAGCGCTGGTGAGCAGTACTTC. Encoded protein: CSVRRTSAGEQYF. The V call is TRBV29-1, the J call TRBJ2-7; 9 nucleotides line up with TRBD2. This CDR3 has 13 residues. Per the germline V gene, CDR1 is SQVTM and CDR2 is ANQGSEA. V lost 5 bases and J lost 7; bases outside the gene matches: 9.

This chain joins TRBV5-4 and TRBJ1-1; D remains unclear. The CDR3 has 14 amino acids. Per germline, CDR1 SGHNT and CDR2 YYREEE (reference sequence). Deletions cut 0 bases from V and 1 base from J, with 7 bases between. The CDR3 nucleotides read TGTGCCAGCAGCTTGGAAGCGCAGAACACTGAAGCTTTCTTT. Encoded protein: CASSLEAQNTEAFF.

The J gene is TRBJ1-1, the V gene TRBV6-1, with 10 bases identical to TRBD1. The length of the CDR3 is 15 residues. Per germline, CDR1 MNHNS and CDR2 SASEGT. With 6 bases clipped from V and 0 bases from J, the junction kept 4 bases outside the gene matches. CDR3 sequence: CASRDRGTVNTEAFF. CDR3 DNA sequence: TGTGCCAGCAGGGACAGGGGGACCGTGAACACTGAAGCTTTCTTT.

Points on this clone: A junction end diverges from the germline sequence, so it may reflect a read error. V and J are TRBV9 and TRBJ1-3; maybe TRBD1 (6 bases). The CDR3 sequence is 15 residues long. The germline V gene encodes CDR1 SGDLS and CDR2 YYNGEE. This CDR3 is CAGSVVGGQGNTIYF. In DNA form, the CDR3 reads TGTGCCGGCAGCGTAGTCGGGGGGCAAGGAAACACCATATATTTT.

The chain carries TRBV7-2 and TRBJ1-2; TRBD1 might be the D (6 bases). Germline CDR1 SGHTA, CDR2 FQGNSA. The CDR3 is made up of 12 amino acids. Trimming cost V 2 bases and J 8 bases, with 9 bases left between them. CDR3 sequence reads: CASSLRGGGYTF. CDR3 nucleotide sequence: TGTGCCAGCAGCTTAAGGGGGGGAGGCTACACCTTC. The whole variable domain, remainder taken from reference TRBV7-2 and TRBJ1-2, is GAGVSQSPSNKVTEKGKDVELRCDPISGHTALYWYRQSLGQGLEFLIYFQGNSAPDKSGLPSDRFSAERTGGSVSTLTIQRTQQEDSAVYLCASSLRGGGYTFGSGTRLTVV.

The rearrangement links TRBV7-9 to TRBJ2-1; 11 bases are a match to TRBD1. CDR3 length equals 16 residues. V lost 2 bases to trimming and J lost 7 bases; unmatched junction nucleotides: 7. Germline assignment: CDR1 SEHNR and CDR2 FQNEAQ (reference sequence). The CDR3 spells CASSLSTGTGGNEQFF. DNA of the CDR3: TGTGCCAGCAGCTTATCCACCGGGACAGGGGGGAATGAGCAGTTCTTC.

V is TRBV19 and J is TRBJ2-3, with TRBD2 identical over 7 bases. The J segment lost 2 bases and the V segment lost 3 bases, leaving 8 bases of the junction unmatched. The CDR3 is made up of 16 amino acids. The V gene's germline CDR1 is LNHDA and CDR2 SQIVND (reference sequence). CDR3 amino acids: CASSIRLASHTDTQYF. DNA of the CDR3: TGTGCCAGTAGTATCCGACTAGCCAGCCACACAGATACGCAGTATTTT.

V and J are TRBV7-2 and TRBJ2-1, with D perhaps matching TRBD1 (5 bases). Germline-derived CDR1 and CDR2 are SGHTA and FQGNSA. The CDR3 loop spans 16 amino acids. Trimming removed 5 bases from V and 0 bases from J, with 14 bases in between. CDR3 bases: TGTGCCAGCAGCCCCAGGGTCCCCCGCTCCTACAATGAGCAGTTCTTC. It codes for CASSPRVPRSYNEQFF.

This rearrangement joins TRBV28 to TRBJ1-3; tentatively, D is TRBD1 (6 bases). In germline, CDR1 is MDHEN, CDR2 SYDVKM. V gave up 3 bases and J gave up 4 bases, with 13 bases separating them. This CDR3 spans 15 amino acids. The CDR3 bases are TGTGCCAGCAGTTTTGCGGGGGGCGCGGGAAACACCATATATTTT. It codes for CASSFAGGAGNTIYF. Filled out from reference TRBV28 and TRBJ1-3, the complete variable domain reads DVKVTQSSRYLVKRTGEKVFLECVQDMDHENMFWYRQDPGLGLRLIYFSYDVKMKEKGDIPEGYSVSREKKERFSLILESASTNQTSMYLCASSFAGGAGNTIYFGEGSWLTVV.

The J gene is TRBJ2-2, the V gene TRBV28, with D tentatively TRBD2 (6 bases). Germline V gives CDR1 MDHEN, CDR2 SYDVKM. The CDR3 is 15 amino acids. V was pared by 3 bases and J by 2 bases, with 10 bases between. As DNA, the CDR3 is TGTGCCAGCAGTTTGGGGGGAATCAACACCGGGGAGCTGTTTTTT. Its translation is CASSLGGINTGELFF.

This clone was observed once. The chain recombines TRBV11-2 with TRBJ2-1; D unclear. In germline, CDR1 is SGHAT, CDR2 FQNNGV. The CDR3 extends over 16 amino acids. Trimming cost V 7 bases and J 0 bases, with 16 bases left between them. CDR3 region: CASKYIAESSYNEQFF. Here the CDR3 DNA reads TGTGCCAGCAAATATATAGCCGAGAGCTCCTACAATGAGCAGTTCTTC.

The chain is built from TRBV19 and TRBJ1-3; no definite D call. There are 15 residues in the CDR3. CDR1 and CDR2 from the germline V gene are LNHDA and SQIVND (reference sequence). Trimming took 3 bases from V and 0 from J, leaving 9 bases between them. For the CDR3, the DNA is TGTGCCAGTAGTATTATGGGGAGCTCTGGAAACACCATATATTTT. Translation gives CASSIMGSSGNTIYF.

This clone was recorded a few times. The rearrangement uses TRBV9 and TRBJ2-6; possible D gene TRBD2, 5 bases. Germline CDR1 SGDLS, CDR2 YYNGEE. The CDR3 has 15 residues. V was clipped by 2 bases and J by 2 bases, with 8 bases between them. The CDR3 DNA reads as TGTGCCAGCAGCGTTGGAGGCACTGGGGCCAACGTCCTGACTTTC. Translation: CASSVGGTGANVLTF.

This chain uses TRBV6-6 with TRBJ2-7; 7 bases map to TRBD1. V was pared by 6 bases and J by 0 bases, with 5 bases of the junction left unmatched. Germline loops: CDR1 MNHNY, CDR2 SVGAGI (reference sequence). The CDR3 consists of 14 residues. This CDR3 reads CASSRSGGSYEQYF. CDR3 nucleotides: TGTGCCAGCAGCCGTTCAGGGGGCTCCTACGAGCAGTACTTC.

The V call is TRBV2, the J call TRBJ1-5; D ambiguous. CDR1 SNHLY and CDR2 FYNNEI come from the germline V gene. V was clipped by 0 bases and J by 9 bases, with 21 bases between them. The CDR3 covers 17 residues. The CDR3 region is CASSEALGRPLGMPQHF. The CDR3 region has the DNA TGTGCCAGCAGTGAAGCGCTGGGCCGTCCCTTGGGCATGCCCCAGCATTTT.

The gene calls are TRBV7-9 and TRBJ2-1; 9 nucleotides agree with TRBD1. CDR3 length: 14 amino acids. Germline values: CDR1 SEHNR, CDR2 FQNEAQ (reference sequence). After removal of 1 base from V and 5 bases from J, the junction contained 0 bases not matched to a gene. For the CDR3, the DNA is TGTGCCAGCAGCTTAGGGACAGGGGACAATGAGCAGTTCTTC. This gives the protein CASSLGTGDNEQFF.

CDR3 bases: TGTGCCAGCAGCCAAGATAACCCAGGGGTCCGGACTGAAGCTTTCTTT. It yields the protein CASSQDNPGVRTEAFF. This sequence joins TRBV4-2 and TRBJ1-1; D may be TRBD1 (6 bases). Trimming removed 0 bases at V and 5 bases at J, with 16 bases between. From germline, CDR1 is LGHNA and CDR2 YNFKEQ. The CDR3 contains 16 residues.

The CDR3 coding sequence is TGTGCCAGCAGCCGACAGGAAAATCAGCCCCAGCATTTT. Amino acids: CASSRQENQPQHF. The J gene is TRBJ1-5, the V gene TRBV7-9; D is perhaps TRBD1 (6 bases). V was clipped by 5 bases and J by 4 bases, with 9 bases between them. The CDR3 runs to 13 residues. Germline V gene data show CDR1 as SEHNR and CDR2 as FQNEAQ (reference sequence). The full variable domain, in which reference TRBV7-9 and TRBJ1-5 provide the parts outside the CDR3, is DTGVSQNPRHKITKRGQNVTFRCDPISEHNRLYWYRQTLGQGPEFLTYFQNEAQLEKSRLLSDRFSAERPKGSFSTLEIQRTEQGDSAMYLCASSRQENQPQHFGDGTRLSIL.

The rearrangement uses TRBV5-8 and TRBJ2-7; 8 positions agree with TRBD2. Germline V gives CDR1 SGHTS, CDR2 YDEGEE. V shed 3 bases and J 6 bases; nucleotides not matched to a gene: 5. The CDR3 runs 13 residues. The CDR3 here is CASSSGGGAEQYF. DNA of the CDR3: TGTGCCAGCAGCTCGGGGGGGGGCGCCGAGCAGTACTTC.

The V gene is TRBV28, the J gene TRBJ2-3; D not resolved. Germline V CDR1 and CDR2: MDHEN, SYDVKM. V lost 3 bases to trimming and J lost 3 bases, with 7 bases between them. This CDR3 comprises 13 residues. The chain's CDR3 is CASSFPQTDTQYF. The CDR3 nucleotides are TGTGCCAGCAGTTTCCCCCAGACAGATACGCAGTATTTT. The full variable domain, with the rest looked up from reference TRBV28 and TRBJ2-3, is DVKVTQSSRYLVKRTGEKVFLECVQDMDHENMFWYRQDPGLGLRLIYFSYDVKMKEKGDIPEGYSVSREKKERFSLILESASTNQTSMYLCASSFPQTDTQYFGPGTRLTVL.

This chain uses TRBV27 with TRBJ2-7; 9 positions agree with TRBD1. Trimming cost V 3 bases and J 2 bases; bases outside gene matches: 8. This CDR3 is 16 amino acids long. Germline loops: CDR1 MNHEY, CDR2 SMNVEV (reference sequence). CDR3 region: CASSFKGDRAPYEQYF. The CDR3 DNA is TGTGCCAGCAGTTTTAAGGGGGACAGGGCACCCTACGAGCAGTACTTC.

The V call is TRBV28, the J call TRBJ1-2; no definite D call. The V end lost 2 bases, the J end lost 4 bases, and 5 bases lay between the germline ends. The CDR3 has 12 amino acids. CDR1 and CDR2 (germline): MDHEN, SYDVKM. The CDR3 region is CASSLASYGYTF. In DNA form, the CDR3 reads TGTGCCAGCAGTTTAGCCAGCTATGGCTACACCTTC.